This T cell receptor beta chain stems from a study of Ad26.COV2.S vaccination and SARS-CoV-2 variants. Study-level background: The donor was enrolled in the Ad26.COV2.S arm of the COV1001 trial. Intramuscular Ad26.COV2.S doses were given once or twice, 56 days apart.

Study-wide findings and caveats: Placebo recipients showed lower spike-specific TCR breadth than vaccinees. TCR breadth and depth estimates may have understated total T cell responses.

A note on this clone: The antigen is undetermined.

Specified treatment: roughly 20 received Ad26.COV2.S at low or high dose, single or two shots; roughly five received placebo; per-sample allocation not given. Repertoires come from day 63 after the first vaccine or placebo injection. The method was immunoSEQ multiplex PCR; TCRdb's version includes in-frame clones alone and lacks a portion of them. The repertoire holds about 400,000 clones, with about 91% as singletons. The input for sequencing was peripheral blood, taken in a trial of Ad26.COV2.S vaccine versus placebo. The sequence came from a person aged 18-60 years who received the Ad26.COV2.S COVID-19 vaccine or a placebo.

The CDR3 nucleotides read TGTGCCAGCAAACGACGACAGGGGAACACTGAAGCTTTCTTT. Residues: CASKRRQGNTEAFF. The J gene is TRBJ1-1, the V gene TRBV28, with TRBD1 matching over 7 bases. The length of the CDR3 is 14 residues. Germline loops: CDR1 MDHEN, CDR2 SYDVKM. V lost 7 bases, J lost 1 base, and 6 bases stayed unmatched.